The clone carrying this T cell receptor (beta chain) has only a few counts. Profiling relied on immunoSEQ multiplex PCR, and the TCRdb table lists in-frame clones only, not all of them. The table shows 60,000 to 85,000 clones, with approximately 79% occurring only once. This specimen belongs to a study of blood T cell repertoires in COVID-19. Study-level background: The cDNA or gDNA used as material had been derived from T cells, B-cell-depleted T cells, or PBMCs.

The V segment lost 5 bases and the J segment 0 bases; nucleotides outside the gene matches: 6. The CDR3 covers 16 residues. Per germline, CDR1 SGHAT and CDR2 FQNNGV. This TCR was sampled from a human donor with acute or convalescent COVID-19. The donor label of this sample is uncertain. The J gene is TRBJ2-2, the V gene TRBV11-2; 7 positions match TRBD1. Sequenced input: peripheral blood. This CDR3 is CASSGRTGTNTGELFF. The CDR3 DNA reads TGTGCCAGCAGCGGTCGGACAGGAACGAACACCGGGGAGCTGTTTTTT.